Each of the 27 T cell receptor beta chains below was sequenced from the same sample in a study of tumor T cells in aggressive B-cell lymphoma. The table came from immunoSEQ multiplex PCR; TCRdb's copy has only in-frame clones and leaves some out. The data show roughly 5,300 clones, roughly 87% seen once. Source material: tumor tissue. The receptors shown here come from an adult with diffuse large B cell lymphoma.

V is TRBV2 and J is TRBJ2-7; TRBD2 matches at 10 bases. Germline assignment: CDR1 SNHLY and CDR2 FYNNEI. There are 16 residues in the CDR3. V gave up 2 bases and J gave up 2 bases; unmatched junction bases: 6. The CDR3 here is CASSERKREGTYEQYF. The DNA of the CDR3 is TGTGCCAGCAGTGAACGGAAGCGGGAGGGGACCTACGAGCAGTACTTC.

The V call is TRBV7-3, the J call TRBJ2-3, with 11 bases lining up with TRBD2. This CDR3 region has 18 residues. With 5 bases clipped from V and 4 bases from J, the junction kept 14 bases outside the gene matches. Germline V CDR1 and CDR2: SGHTA, FQGTGA. CDR3 coding DNA: TGTGCCAGCAGCCCACAGGGGGCACTAGCGGGGGCCCCAGATACGCAGTATTTT. It codes for CASSPQGALAGAPDTQYF.

V gene TRBV7-9 combines with J gene TRBJ2-1; TRBD1 is a possible D gene (5 bases). This CDR3 has 13 residues. Germline V gives CDR1 SEHNR, CDR2 FQNEAQ (reference sequence). Trimming took 4 bases from V and 7 from J, leaving 11 bases between them. In DNA, the CDR3 is TGTGCCAGCAGCTGGGGCGGCGCAAATGAGCAGTTCTTC. This gives the protein CASSWGGANEQFF.

Only one count was recorded for this clone. The chain has TRBV19 and TRBJ2-7; TRBD1 aligns across 7 bases. Trimming removed 4 bases from V and 4 bases from J; junction bases left unmatched: 7. The CDR3 runs 14 residues. CDR1 is LNHDA and CDR2 is SQIVND in the germline V gene (reference sequence). The CDR3 spells CASSSPAQGYEQYF. The CDR3 DNA follows: TGTGCCAGTAGTAGTCCTGCACAGGGGTACGAGCAGTACTTC.

The J gene is TRBJ1-2, the V gene TRBV20-1; 7 bases map to TRBD1. The length of the CDR3 is 11 residues. Germline V gene sequence: CDR1 DFQATT, CDR2 SNEGSKA (reference sequence). The CDR3 nucleotides are TGCAAGGGGGCAGGGCACTATGGCTACACCTTC. This translates into CKGAGHYGYTF.

CDR3: CASSWGTSEETQYF. CDR3 coding DNA: TGTGCCAGCAGCTGGGGGACTTCCGAGGAGACCCAGTACTTC. The chain carries TRBV5-6 and TRBJ2-5, with TRBD2 as a possible D gene (6 bases). The germline V and J ends were trimmed by 3 bases and 5 bases, with 14 bases remaining between them. CDR3 length: 14 amino acids. Germline CDR1 is SGHDT and CDR2 is YYEEEE.

This clone was counted once. V is TRBV4-1 and J is TRBJ1-1; TRBD1 might be the D (5 bases). The V end was cut by 4 bases, the J end by 0 bases, with 12 bases between. Germline V gene lookup returns CDR1 MGHRA and CDR2 YSYEKL. This CDR3 is built from 15 residues. CDR3 nucleotides: TGCGCCAGCAGCCCCCGTGGGGGGATGAACACTGAAGCTTTCTTT. It translates to CASSPRGGMNTEAFF.

The chain employs TRBV5-1 and TRBJ1-1; D is undetermined. CDR3 length: 12 residues. Germline V gives CDR1 SGHRS, CDR2 YFSETQ. The ends were cut back, 5 bases at V and 4 bases at J, with 9 bases in the middle. CDR3 nucleotides: TGCGCCAGCAGACTAGCGTCCACTGAAGCTTTCTTT. Its translation is CASRLASTEAFF.

The chain joins TRBV4-2 to TRBJ2-3; TRBD2 agrees at 7 bases. V lost 5 bases, J lost 5 bases, and 10 bases stayed unmatched. This CDR3 region has 15 residues. Germline V lookup: CDR1 LGHNA, CDR2 YNFKEQ. The CDR3 sequence: CASSMASGAVDTQYF. CDR3 DNA sequence: TGTGCCAGCAGCATGGCTAGCGGAGCGGTAGATACGCAGTATTTT.

The chain employs TRBV7-6 and TRBJ2-5, with unresolved D. Per the germline V gene, CDR1 is SGHVS and CDR2 is FNYEAQ. The CDR3 spans 14 residues. With 2 bases removed from V and 0 bases from J, the gap between germline ends came to 7 bases. CDR3 protein: CASSLILYQETQYF. The CDR3 coding sequence is TGTGCCAGCAGCTTAATCCTGTACCAAGAGACCCAGTACTTC.

The CDR3 is CAWSVGRTARGNQPQHF. CDR3 nucleotides: TGTGCCTGGAGTGTAGGTAGGACAGCCCGTGGCAATCAGCCCCAGCATTTT. The V and J genes are TRBV30 and TRBJ1-5, with D maybe TRBD1 (6 bases). In germline, CDR1 is GTSNPN, CDR2 SVGIG (reference sequence). V was clipped by 0 bases and J by 2 bases, with 17 bases between them. This CDR3 comprises 17 residues.

The chain has TRBV7-8 and TRBJ1-2; 10 bases match TRBD1. Germline V gene data show CDR1 as SGHVS and CDR2 as FQNEAQ. Trimming at V came to 5 bases and at J to 7 bases, leaving 7 bases not matched to a gene. This CDR3 comprises 14 residues. CDR3: CASSTSGTGVGYTF. Written as DNA, the CDR3 is TGTGCCAGCAGCACCTCCGGGACAGGGGTTGGCTACACCTTC. The variable domain in full, with the rest retrieved from reference TRBV7-8 and TRBJ1-2, is GAGVSQSPRYKVAKRGQDVALRCDPISGHVSLFWYQQALGQGPEFLTYFQNEAQLDKSGLPSDRFFAERPEGSVSTLKIQRTQQEDSAVYLCASSTSGTGVGYTFGSGTRLTVV.

CDR3 in amino acids: CASSFGRGDTGELFF. In nucleotides, the CDR3 is TGTGCCAGCAGTTTCGGGCGGGGGGACACCGGGGAGCTGTTTTTT. V gene TRBV27 combines with J gene TRBJ2-2; 8 bases line up with TRBD2. Germline V lookup: CDR1 MNHEY, CDR2 SMNVEV (reference sequence). V dropped 3 bases and J dropped 3; count of bases not matched to a gene: 3. This CDR3 is built from 15 residues.

The J gene is TRBJ1-6, the V gene TRBV27; unclear D gene. Germline loops: CDR1 MNHEY, CDR2 SMNVEV (reference sequence). The CDR3 length is 13 residues. V was shortened by 0 bases and J by 10 bases, with 7 bases between the two germline ends. The CDR3 DNA sequence: TGTGCCAGCAGTTTATCCGAGGTATCACCCCTCCACTTT. It specifies CASSLSEVSPLHF.

V is TRBV10-3 and J is TRBJ1-1, with 8 nucleotides matching TRBD1. The CDR3 is 15 residues long. The germline gives CDR1 ENHRY, CDR2 SYGVKD. V was clipped by 0 bases and J by 4 bases; unmatched bases: 4. The CDR3 spells CAISESRTGGTEAFF. The CDR3 coding sequence is TGTGCCATCAGTGAGTCCCGAACAGGGGGCACTGAAGCTTTCTTT.

The gene calls are TRBV6-6 and TRBJ2-7; tentative D call: TRBD1 (5 bases). The V and J ends lost 6 bases and 8 bases respectively, with 11 bases between them. The length of the CDR3 is 11 residues. The germline CDR1 and CDR2 sequences are MNHNY and SVGAGI (reference sequence). The CDR3, as DNA: TGTGCCAGCAGGGGTAGGGGCAAGCAGTACTTC. Amino acids: CASRGRGKQYF.

The genes are TRBV29-1 and TRBJ2-3; tentative D call: TRBD1 (5 bases). CDR3 length equals 11 residues. Germline V CDR1 and CDR2: SQVTM, ANQGSEA. V was pared by 7 bases and J by 7 bases, with 12 bases between. The CDR3 loop reads CSDLQGNTQYF. The CDR3 DNA reads TGCAGCGACCTCCAGGGAAATACGCAGTATTTT.

J is TRBJ1-4 and V is TRBV6-5; D unresolved. CDR3 size: 14 residues. Trimming shortened V by 0 bases and J by 8 bases, and 10 bases separated the two germline ends. From germline, CDR1 is MNHEY and CDR2 SVGAGI. The CDR3 spells CASSYSQASEKLFF. CDR3 bases: TGTGCCAGCAGTTACTCGCAGGCTTCCGAAAAACTGTTTTTT.

The chain has TRBV7-2 and TRBJ2-5; perhaps TRBD1 as D (5 bases). The CDR3 extends over 15 amino acids. The V end was cut by 3 bases, the J end by 0 bases, with 11 bases between. Germline CDR1 reads SGHTA; CDR2 reads FQGNSA. As DNA, the CDR3 is TGTGCCAGCAGCTTCCGACAGAGTCACCAAGAGACCCAGTACTTC. As protein: CASSFRQSHQETQYF.

CDR3 bases: TGTGCCAGCAGCCCACAGGTGGGCAACACTGAAGCTTTCTTT. It is translated as CASSPQVGNTEAFF. The chain combines TRBV6-6 with TRBJ1-1; D possibly corresponds to TRBD1 (5 bases). Per the germline V gene, CDR1 is MNHNY and CDR2 is SVGAGI (reference sequence). Trimming took off 6 bases at V and 2 bases at J, with 13 bases between the two ends. The CDR3 is 14 amino acids.

In this sample, this clone turned up once. The chain recombines TRBV11-2 with TRBJ2-1; TRBD2 matches 11 bases. The CDR3 totals 17 residues. V lost 0 bases and J lost 4; bases outside the gene matches: 5. Germline CDR1 and CDR2: SGHAT and FQNNGV. CDR3 sequence (DNA): TGTGCCAGCAGCTTAGATGGACTAGCGGGCTTATACAATGAGCAGTTCTTC. It yields the protein CASSLDGLAGLYNEQFF.

This clone was recorded only once. V is TRBV29-1 and J is TRBJ1-1; no reliable D call. CDR3 size: 13 residues. Trimming shortened V by 0 bases and J by 1 base, and 6 bases separated the two germline ends. Germline CDR1 reads SQVTM; CDR2 reads ANQGSEA. The CDR3 sequence: CSVEEGTNTEAFF. The CDR3, as DNA: TGCAGCGTTGAAGAGGGCACGAACACTGAAGCTTTCTTT.

The chain recombines TRBV4-1 with TRBJ2-7, with a possible D match to TRBD1 (5 bases). There are 14 residues in the CDR3. Germline CDR1 is MGHRA and CDR2 is YSYEKL. V lost 4 bases, J lost 7 bases, and 17 bases lay in between. CDR3 in DNA: TGCGCCAGCAGCCCCCCTTGGGGCCCCATGGAGCAGTACTTC. Translation gives CASSPPWGPMEQYF.

This rearrangement joins TRBV29-1 to TRBJ2-1; possibly TRBD1 for D (6 bases). Trimming took off 4 bases at V and 0 bases at J, with 10 bases between the two ends. The CDR3 consists of 14 residues. CDR1 is SQVTM and CDR2 is ANQGSEA in the germline V gene. The CDR3 here is CSVGDRRSYNEQFF. CDR3 sequence (DNA): TGCAGCGTTGGCGACAGGCGCTCCTACAATGAGCAGTTCTTC.

This clone was seen only a few times. V usage is TRBV5-1 and J usage is TRBJ1-4, with D perhaps TRBD1 (5 bases). The germline V gene has CDR1 SGHRS and CDR2 YFSETQ. The germline V and J ends were trimmed by 4 bases and 8 bases, with 15 bases remaining between them. This CDR3 is built from 14 residues. CDR3 region: CASSAGRGLEKLFF. CDR3 bases: TGCGCCAGCAGCGCAGGACGGGGGTTGGAAAAACTGTTTTTT.

The CDR3: CASSDASGDLTDTQYF. In nucleotides, the CDR3 is TGTGCCAGCAGTGACGCTAGCGGCGACCTCACAGATACGCAGTATTTT. The V gene is TRBV6-1, the J gene TRBJ2-3, with 7 bases matching TRBD2. Germline V lookup: CDR1 MNHNS, CDR2 SASEGT. The CDR3 spans 16 residues. Losses at the gene ends were 3 bases for V and 2 bases for J; bases not matched to a gene: 8.

V and J are TRBV7-9 and TRBJ2-7, with 13 bases identical to TRBD2. This CDR3 has 14 residues. CDR1 is SEHNR and CDR2 is FQNEAQ in the germline V gene (reference sequence). Losses at the gene ends were 5 bases for V and 4 bases for J; bases not matched to a gene: 2. The CDR3 DNA follows: TGTGCCAGCAGCAAACTAGCGGGAGGGTACGAGCAGTACTTC. Translated, it gives CASSKLAGGYEQYF.